This T cell receptor (beta chain) appears in the sequencing data of a study of blood T cell repertoires in COVID-19. For the study at large: Some COVID-19 samples were acute and others convalescent; all came from the United States, Italy and Spain.

This clone has only one observation. Per the study methods: Scientists estimated how many nucleated cells there were by amplifying reference gene primers. Measured with immunoSEQ multiplex PCR; TCRdb has only the in-frame clones, and not every one. The D gene and trimming were derived from the DNA, and the V and J assignments and clone size from that table. The profile shows some 390,000 clones, 80% to 90% of them singletons. Germline V gives CDR1 SNHLY, CDR2 FYNNEI. Trimming removed 2 bases from V and 2 bases from J, with 13 bases in between. CDR3 length: 16 amino acids. Followed over time, Seattle patients had been enrolled while infection was active.

The sequence was collected from a woman in her sixties with COVID-19, enrolled during active disease. Sequenced sample: peripheral blood. J is TRBJ1-5 and V is TRBV2; D is unclear. The DNA of the CDR3 is TGTGCCAGCAGTGAACGCGGGGTTGGGGGCAATCAGCCCCAGCATTTT. It translates to CASSERGVGGNQPQHF.